Listed below are T cell receptor beta chains from one sample, sequenced in a study of blood T cell repertoires in COVID-19. Generated by immunoSEQ multiplex PCR, the TCRdb table keeps only in-frame clones and is missing some. The data show just over 150,000 clones, 82% seen once. The specimen sequenced was peripheral blood. All receptors come from a woman in her thirties or forties with COVID-19, enrolled during active disease. CDR3s include the opening cysteine and the closing phenylalanine or tryptophan. The D gene is left open where the match is weak. Size is omitted from some rows. Given values are once, few, many or a class for expanded clones.

TRBD2	TRBJ2-1	TRBV11-3	.	CASSGTRNNNEQFF	TGTGCCAGCAGCGGGACTAGAAATAACAATGAGCAGTTCTTC
TRBD2	TRBJ2-7	TRBV30	few	CAWSVVASGPYEQYF	TGTGCCTGGAGTGTAGTGGCTAGCGGCCCCTACGAGCAGTACTTC
.	TRBJ2-2	TRBV6-5	.	CASSSLNIRSGELFF	TGTGCCAGCAGTTCCCTCAACATAAGATCCGGGGAGCTGTTTTTT
TRBD2	TRBJ2-1	TRBV13	.	CASSLGGLAGSYNEQFF	TGTGCCAGCAGCTTAGGAGGGTTAGCGGGATCCTACAATGAGCAGTTCTTC
.	TRBJ1-3	TRBV10-3	few	CASQVSAGNTIYF	TGTGCCTCCCAGGTTTCGGCTGGAAACACCATATATTTT
.	TRBJ2-1	TRBV11-1	.	CASSPGDWQYNEQFF	TGTGCCAGCAGCCCGGGTGATTGGCAGTACAATGAGCAGTTCTTC
TRBD1	TRBJ1-2	TRBV2	.	CASRPTGPGYTF	TGTGCCAGCAGACCGACAGGGCCGGGCTACACCTTC
.	TRBJ2-4	TRBV6-5	.	CASSEADKNIQYF	TGTGCCAGCAGCGAGGCAGACAAAAACATTCAGTACTTC
.	TRBJ1-5	TRBV18	.	CASSLTKVPNQPQHF	TGTGCCAGCTCACTAACAAAAGTGCCCAATCAGCCCCAGCATTTT
TRBD1	TRBJ2-2	TRBV29-1	.	CSARTGGIGELFF	TGCAGCGCCAGGACAGGGGGCATCGGGGAGCTGTTTTTT
.	TRBJ2-3	TRBV9	.	CASSVAPGTDTQYF	TGTGCCAGCAGCGTTGCCCCGGGAACAGATACGCAGTATTTT
.	TRBJ1-3	TRBV5-5	.	CASSSGGSVNTIYF	TGTGCCAGCAGCTCGGGGGGTAGCGTAAACACCATATATTTT
.	TRBJ2-7	TRBV18	.	CASSPSLSYEQYF	TGTGCCAGCTCACCAAGCCTATCCTACGAGCAGTACTTC
TRBD2	TRBJ2-1	TRBV6-5	.	CASSEGSGRYNEQFF	TGTGCCAGCAGCGAGGGCAGCGGGAGGTACAATGAGCAGTTCTTC
.	TRBJ1-1	TRBV10-2	.	CASSPGVNTEAFF	TGCGCCAGCAGCCCCGGGGTGAACACTGAAGCTTTCTTT
.	TRBJ2-7	TRBV5-5	.	CASSFAGSLGGTSYEQYF	TGTGCCAGCAGCTTCGCGGGGTCGTTAGGGGGCACATCCTACGAGCAGTACTTC
.	TRBJ1-2	TRBV30	.	CAWSPSNYGYTF	TGTGCCTGGAGTCCGTCCAACTATGGCTACACCTTC
TRBD2	TRBJ2-1	TRBV9	.	CASSVVLAGRNEQFF	TGTGCCAGCAGCGTAGTGCTAGCGGGGAGGAATGAGCAGTTCTTC